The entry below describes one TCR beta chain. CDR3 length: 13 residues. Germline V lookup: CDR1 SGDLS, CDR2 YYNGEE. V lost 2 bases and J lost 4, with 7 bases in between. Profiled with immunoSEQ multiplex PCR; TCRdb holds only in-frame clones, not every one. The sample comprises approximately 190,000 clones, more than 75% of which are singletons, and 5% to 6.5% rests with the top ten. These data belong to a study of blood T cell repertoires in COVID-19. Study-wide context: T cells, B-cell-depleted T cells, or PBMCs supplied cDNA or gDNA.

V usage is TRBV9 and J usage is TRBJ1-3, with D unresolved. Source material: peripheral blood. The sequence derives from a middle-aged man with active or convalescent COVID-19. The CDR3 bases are TGTGCCAGCAGCGTCCAACAGGGAAACACCATATATTTT. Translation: CASSVQQGNTIYF.